The TCR beta chain described here comes from a study of PD-L1 blockade in urothelial cancer. With 0 bases removed from V and 6 bases from J, the gap between germline ends came to 12 bases. CDR3 length: 15 amino acids. The germline gives CDR1 MNHNY, CDR2 SVGAGI (reference sequence). The time point is: peripheral blood 6 weeks after treatment start. TCRdb's table, derived via immunoSEQ multiplex PCR, lists solely in-frame clones and lacks some. The table lists over 70,000 clones, approximately 87% of them singletons, with approximately 8.4% in the top ten. Here the sequenced sample was PBMCs, taken around atezolizumab (anti-PD-L1) treatment. The receptor's source is a man aged 70 or older with urothelial cancer. The genes are TRBV6-6 and TRBJ1-5, with D maybe TRBD1 (6 bases). The CDR3 DNA follows: TGTGCCAGCAGTTACTCACGGCCAGGGGCTCAGCCCCAGCATTTT. Translation: CASSYSRPGAQPQHF.